The 27 T cell receptor beta chains given below trace back to one sample, sequenced in a study of identical twins. TCRdb fed the 5' RACE reads into MiXCR, producing one record per CDR3 protein. The data show around 280,000 distinct CDR3 sequences, 8% to 9% seen once. These sequences were also reported in another study, on yellow fever vaccine responses in identical twins.

Sequences were obtained from memory (CD45RO+) T cells sorted from blood. The receptors originated from a woman under 30 in good health.

The chain combines TRBV5-1 with TRBJ2-1, with no clear D. V lost 4 bases and J 2 bases, leaving 13 bases between the germline ends. This CDR3 spans 15 amino acids. Germline loops: CDR1 SGHRS, CDR2 YFSETQ. The DNA of the CDR3 is TGCGCCAGCAGCCCCCTTCCGGGCGCCTACAATGAGCAGTTCTTC. Amino acid sequence: CASSPLPGAYNEQFF.

This clonotype was seen many times. V and J are TRBV6-2 or TRBV6-3 and TRBJ2-5, with D possibly TRBD1 on 5 matching bases. CDR3 size: 14 residues. From germline, CDR1 is MNHEY and CDR2 SVGEGT. V lost 4 bases and J 7 bases, leaving 16 bases between the germline ends. As DNA, the CDR3 is TGTGCCAGCAGTTCCTCGGACACGGTAGGGACCCAGTACTTC. Residues: CASSSSDTVGTQYF.

The chain combines TRBV20-1 with TRBJ2-2; D is perhaps TRBD1 or TRBD2 (5 bases each). V was pared by 3 bases and J by 0 bases, with 14 bases between. The germline CDR1 and CDR2 sequences are DFQATT and SNEGSKA (reference sequence). CDR3 length equals 16 residues. Here the CDR3 reads CSASKRGDANTGELFF. CDR3 DNA sequence: TGCAGTGCTAGTAAACGGGGCGACGCGAACACCGGGGAGCTGTTTTTT.

This clonotype was seen many times. The rearrangement links TRBV29-1 to TRBJ2-3; TRBD2 aligns across 8 bases. Germline-derived CDR1 and CDR2 are SQVTM and ANQGSEA. The V segment lost 3 bases and the J segment 0 bases; nucleotides outside the gene matches: 2. This CDR3 region has 14 residues. The CDR3 DNA follows: TGCAGCGTTGAGAGCGGGAGAAGCACAGATACGCAGTATTTT. Translation gives CSVESGRSTDTQYF.

The sample holds a few counts of this clonotype. This chain links TRBV10-3 with TRBJ2-5; D perhaps matches TRBD1 (5 bases). CDR3 length: 12 amino acids. V was pared by 8 bases and J by 0 bases, with 7 bases between. The germline gives CDR1 ENHRY, CDR2 SYGVKD. CDR3 sequence: CAIGQDQETQYF. CDR3 coding DNA: TGTGCCATCGGACAAGACCAAGAGACCCAGTACTTC.

This clonotype came up a few times. This rearrangement joins TRBV27 to TRBJ2-1; 13 bases agree with TRBD2. The germline V gene encodes CDR1 MNHEY and CDR2 SMNVEV (reference sequence). The CDR3 is 16 residues long. V was clipped by 3 bases and J by 7 bases; unmatched bases: 6. Here the CDR3 DNA reads TGTGCCAGCAGTTTTCCCGGGACTAGCGGGATAAATGAGCAGTTCTTC. Its protein product is CASSFPGTSGINEQFF.

Notes on this clonotype: This may be a read error, as it is one base from a much larger clone. The chain combines TRBV20-1 with TRBJ2-7; TRBD1 aligns across 7 bases. CDR3 length equals 15 residues. V shed 3 bases, J shed 2 bases, and the junction held 10 bases outside the gene matches. CDR1 is DFQATT and CDR2 is SNEGSKA in the germline V gene (reference sequence). In DNA form, the CDR3 reads TGCAGTGCTAGTCTTACCGGGACAGAACCCTACGAGCAGTACTTC. Protein product: CSASLTGTEPYEQYF.

This clonotype was counted a few times. The gene calls are TRBV5-5 and TRBJ2-7; no clear D gene. The germline gives CDR1 SGHKS, CDR2 YYEKEE (reference sequence). Trimming cost V 0 bases and J 0 bases, with 13 bases left between them. CDR3 length equals 16 residues. The CDR3 protein is CASSLERFASSYEQYF. The CDR3 region has the DNA TGTGCCAGCAGCTTGGAGAGGTTTGCCAGCTCCTACGAGCAGTACTTC.

This clonotype was counted ten times or more. The gene calls are TRBV7-2 and TRBJ1-4; tentative D call: TRBD1 (6 bases). This CDR3 spans 14 amino acids. V lost 6 bases, J lost 8 bases, and 16 bases lay in between. Germline V gene sequence: CDR1 SGHTA, CDR2 FQGNSA. CDR3 amino acids: CASSQGGQWEKLFF. The CDR3 coding sequence is TGTGCCAGCAGTCAAGGTGGACAGTGGGAAAAACTGTTTTTT.

This clonotype was picked up many times. The chain uses TRBV7-7 and TRBJ1-2; no clear D. The CDR3 extends over 12 amino acids. V was shortened by 3 bases and J by 5 bases, with 7 bases between the two germline ends. Germline loops: CDR1 SSHAT, CDR2 FNYEAQ (reference sequence). CDR3 nucleotide sequence: TGTGCCAGCAGCTTTTTAGGATATGGCTACACCTTC. As protein: CASSFLGYGYTF.

This clonotype was detected only a few times. V and J are TRBV6-1 and TRBJ1-2; 9 nucleotides agree with TRBD1. The CDR3 spans 13 residues. Germline CDR1 MNHNS, CDR2 SASEGT. J lost 6 bases, V lost 8 bases, and 7 bases had no gene match. This CDR3 reads CASGRTGVHGYTF. The CDR3, as DNA: TGTGCCAGCGGTAGGACAGGGGTTCATGGCTACACCTTC.

This clonotype was observed many times. The chain joins TRBV20-1 to TRBJ2-1; 9 bases map to TRBD2. V dropped 6 bases and J dropped 1; count of bases not matched to a gene: 7. The CDR3 length is 15 residues. Germline CDR1 is DFQATT and CDR2 is SNEGSKA (reference sequence). CDR3 nucleotides: TGCAGTGCAGGCTATAGCGGGGGATCCTACAATGAGCAGTTCTTC. Protein product: CSAGYSGGSYNEQFF.

This clonotype was seen only a few times. The J gene is TRBJ2-1, the V gene TRBV5-5; TRBD1 matches at 7 bases. The trim removed 6 bases at V and 2 bases at J, leaving 8 bases unmatched. The germline gives CDR1 SGHKS, CDR2 YYEKEE (reference sequence). The CDR3 totals 15 residues. The CDR3 sequence: CASTREGAAYNEQFF. Written as DNA, the CDR3 is TGTGCCAGCACCCGTGAGGGGGCAGCCTACAATGAGCAGTTCTTC.

This clonotype was seen a handful of times. The chain uses TRBV2 and TRBJ2-3, with D perhaps matching TRBD2 (5 bases). The V end lost 8 bases, the J end lost 6 bases, and 15 bases lay between the germline ends. The CDR3 is 13 residues long. Germline V gene lookup returns CDR1 SNHLY and CDR2 FYNNEI. Here the CDR3 DNA reads TGTGCCAGCGGCGTGGACTCTGGGGATACGCAGTATTTT. Encoded protein: CASGVDSGDTQYF. The variable domain in full, completed from reference TRBV2 and TRBJ2-3, reads EPEVTQTPSHQVTQMGQEVILRCVPISNHLYFYWYRQILGQKVEFLVSFYNNEISEKSEIFDDQFSVERPDGSNFTLKIRSTKLEDSAMYFCASGVDSGDTQYFGPGTRLTVL.

This chain connects TRBV3-1 to TRBJ2-5; the D gene is possibly TRBD2 (5 bases). V was trimmed by 5 bases and J by 1 base, leaving 14 bases between them. This CDR3 is 15 amino acids long. The germline V gene encodes CDR1 LGHDT and CDR2 YNNKEL (reference sequence). CDR3: CASSGGVGFQETQYF. The DNA of the CDR3 is TGTGCCAGCAGCGGAGGAGTAGGGTTCCAAGAGACCCAGTACTTC.

In its sample, this clonotype was seen many times. J is TRBJ2-3 and V is TRBV5-1; 9 nucleotides line up with TRBD2. The CDR3 runs 17 residues. V lost 0 bases to trimming and J lost 1 base; unmatched junction nucleotides: 6. The V gene's germline CDR1 is SGHRS and CDR2 YFSETQ. The CDR3: CASSLEPAGGGTDTQYF. The CDR3 DNA reads as TGCGCCAGCAGCTTGGAACCAGCGGGAGGAGGCACAGATACGCAGTATTTT.

Many counts were recorded for this clonotype. J is TRBJ1-5 and V is TRBV11-2; weak D call: TRBD1 (5 bases). There are 13 residues in the CDR3. Germline V gives CDR1 SGHAT, CDR2 FQNNGV. V was pared by 5 bases and J by 3 bases, with 8 bases between. CDR3 residues: CASSPGPNQPQHF. In DNA, the CDR3 is TGTGCCAGCAGCCCGGGACCCAATCAGCCCCAGCATTTT.

In this sample, this clonotype turned up many times. The chain carries TRBV7-8 and TRBJ2-1, with D possibly TRBD2 on 5 matching bases. The CDR3 covers 13 residues. Trimming left V 5 bases short and J 7 bases short, with 12 bases between. The V gene's germline CDR1 is SGHVS and CDR2 FQNEAQ. CDR3 sequence reads: CASSVLEANEQFF. CDR3 DNA sequence: TGTGCCAGCAGCGTACTAGAGGCGAATGAGCAGTTCTTC. The whole variable domain, remainder taken from reference TRBV7-8 and TRBJ2-1, is GAGVSQSPRYKVAKRGQDVALRCDPISGHVSLFWYQQALGQGPEFLTYFQNEAQLDKSGLPSDRFFAERPEGSVSTLKIQRTQQEDSAVYLCASSVLEANEQFFGPGTRLTVL.

This clonotype was recorded at least ten times. The rearrangement links TRBV4-1 to TRBJ1-6; D gene unclear. In germline, CDR1 is MGHRA, CDR2 YSYEKL. Deletions cut 4 bases from V and 7 bases from J, with 11 bases between. This CDR3 is 14 amino acids long. CDR3 DNA sequence: TGCGCCAGCAGCCTAGGACCGGAGAATTCACCCCTCCACTTT. It yields the protein CASSLGPENSPLHF.

For the CDR3, the DNA is TGTGCCAGCAGCTTAGGGCAAATCACAGGGAAGGTTGGCTACGAGCAGTACTTC. Protein product: CASSLGQITGKVGYEQYF. The J gene is TRBJ2-7, the V gene TRBV7-2; the D gene is possibly TRBD1 (6 bases). The CDR3 has 18 amino acids. V lost 1 base and J lost 3, with 22 bases in between. Germline V gene lookup returns CDR1 SGHTA and CDR2 FQGNSA.

V is TRBV5-1 and J is TRBJ2-7; D remains ambiguous. The CDR3 loop spans 17 amino acids. Germline V gene data show CDR1 as SGHRS and CDR2 as YFSETQ. V was pared by 0 bases and J by 2 bases, with 18 bases between. The DNA of the CDR3 is TGCGCCAGCAGCTTGGAAGGACGCGGCCTAGGGACCTACGAGCAGTACTTC. The encoded protein is CASSLEGRGLGTYEQYF.

The chain employs TRBV21-1 and TRBJ2-7; TRBD1 was called by the table and not checked on the DNA. TRBV21-1 is listed as a pseudogene. This CDR3 comprises 9 residues. CDR3 in DNA: TGTGCCAGCAGCGGACAGGGGTACGTC. Amino acids: CASSGQGYV.

The chain carries TRBV4-1 and TRBJ2-2; possibly TRBD2 for D (5 bases). V lost 1 base, J lost 5 bases, and 14 bases lay in between. The CDR3 totals 16 residues. In germline, CDR1 is MGHRA, CDR2 YSYEKL. The CDR3 sequence is CASSQGERERTGELFF. CDR3 nucleotides: TGCGCCAGCAGCCAAGGGGAAAGGGAGCGGACCGGGGAGCTGTTTTTT.

A few counts support this clonotype. The chain employs TRBV2 and TRBJ2-4; 9 bases match TRBD1. The CDR3 runs 13 residues. Germline V gene sequence: CDR1 SNHLY, CDR2 FYNNEI. After removal of 6 bases from V and 12 bases from J, the junction contained 9 bases not matched to a gene. CDR3 DNA sequence: TGTGCCAGCAGGGCGACAGGGGGGGGGCATCAGTACTTC. It translates to CASRATGGGHQYF.

V and J are TRBV9 and TRBJ1-2; D gene uncertain. The CDR3 extends over 15 amino acids. V gave up 0 bases and J gave up 4 bases, with 13 bases separating them. The V gene's germline CDR1 is SGDLS and CDR2 YYNGEE. The CDR3 here is CASSVEGEIRYGYTF. CDR3 nucleotides: TGTGCCAGCAGCGTAGAGGGAGAAATACGCTATGGCTACACCTTC.

The chain recombines TRBV6-1 with TRBJ2-1, with TRBD2 identical over 12 bases. The V segment lost 7 bases and the J segment 0 bases; nucleotides outside the gene matches: 10. CDR1 is MNHNS and CDR2 is SASEGT in the germline V gene. This CDR3 comprises 18 residues. The CDR3 sequence: CASTQLAGGLSSYNEQFF. CDR3 nucleotides: TGTGCCAGCACCCAACTAGCGGGGGGTCTCAGCTCCTACAATGAGCAGTTCTTC.

This clonotype was seen a few times. The chain couples TRBV5-1 to TRBJ2-5; D assignment may be TRBD1 or TRBD2 (5 bases each). V gave up 4 bases and J gave up 8 bases, with 18 bases separating them. Germline V lookup: CDR1 SGHRS, CDR2 YFSETQ. The CDR3 has 14 residues. Written as DNA, the CDR3 is TGCGCCAGCAGCCCGTATCTGAGGGGATCCACCCAGTACTTC. Residues: CASSPYLRGSTQYF. Full variable domain (rest looked up from reference TRBV5-1 and TRBJ2-5): KAGVTQTPRYLIKTRGQQVTLSCSPISGHRSVSWYQQTPGQGLQFLFEYFSETQRNKGNFPGRFSGRQFSNSRSEMNVSTLELGDSALYLCASSPYLRGSTQYFGPGTRLLVL.